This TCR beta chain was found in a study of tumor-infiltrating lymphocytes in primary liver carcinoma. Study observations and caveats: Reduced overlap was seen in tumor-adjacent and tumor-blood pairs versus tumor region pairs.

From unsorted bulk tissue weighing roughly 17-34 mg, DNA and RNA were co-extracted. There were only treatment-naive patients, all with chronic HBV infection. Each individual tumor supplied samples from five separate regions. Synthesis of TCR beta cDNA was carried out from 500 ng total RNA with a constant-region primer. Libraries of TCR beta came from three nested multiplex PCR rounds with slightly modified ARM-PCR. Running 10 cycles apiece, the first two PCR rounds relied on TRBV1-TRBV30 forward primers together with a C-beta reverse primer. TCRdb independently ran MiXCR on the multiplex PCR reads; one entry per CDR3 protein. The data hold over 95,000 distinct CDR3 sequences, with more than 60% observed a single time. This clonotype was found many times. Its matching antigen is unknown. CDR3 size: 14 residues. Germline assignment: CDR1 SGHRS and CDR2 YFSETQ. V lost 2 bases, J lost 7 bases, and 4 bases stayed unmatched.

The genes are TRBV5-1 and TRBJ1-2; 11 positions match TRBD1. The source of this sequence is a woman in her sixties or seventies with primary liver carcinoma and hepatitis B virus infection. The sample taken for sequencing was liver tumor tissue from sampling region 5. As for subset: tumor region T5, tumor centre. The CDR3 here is CASSLWTGGSGYTF. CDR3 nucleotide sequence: TGCGCCAGCAGCTTATGGACAGGGGGCAGTGGCTACACCTTC.